The rows below give T cell receptor beta chains drawn from one sample of a study of cytomegalovirus exposure and HLA in healthy donors. Generated by immunoSEQ multiplex PCR, the TCRdb table keeps only in-frame clones and is missing some. The repertoire holds roughly 180,000 clones, with about 85% as singletons. Source material: PBMCs. The receptors here all came from a girl between 5 and 17 years old in good health and CMV-seropositive. Both conserved end residues are part of each CDR3. Fields, in order: D gene, V gene, J gene, CDR3 length, clone size, CDR3 protein, CDR3 DNA. A D gene is named only where the DNA matches it firmly. A row's size may be missing; if present it is once, few, many or a size class.

TRBD1	TRBV5-1	TRBJ1-2	14	NA	CASSLETGDYGYTF	TGCGCCAGCAGCTTAGAGACAGGGGATTATGGCTACACCTTC
TRBD1	TRBV5-1	TRBJ2-1	14	once	CASSFGQGSNEQFF	TGCGCCAGCAGCTTTGGACAGGGTTCCAATGAGCAGTTCTTC
TRBD1	TRBV4-2	TRBJ1-2	13	NA	CASSQGGTGESIF	TGTGCCAGCAGCCAAGGCGGGACAGGCGAATCCATCTTC
NA	TRBV29-1	TRBJ1-3	16	NA	CSVGLPAGPTGNTIYF	TGCAGCGTTGGTCTCCCGGCAGGGCCCACTGGAAACACCATATATTTT
NA	TRBV19	TRBJ2-7	14	NA	CASSIDGFTYEQYF	TGTGCCAGTAGTATAGACGGGTTCACCTACGAGCAGTACTTC
NA	TRBV13	TRBJ2-7	14	NA	CASSLGNRVYEQYF	TGTGCCAGCAGCTTAGGAAACAGGGTCTACGAGCAGTACTTC
TRBD1	TRBV29-1	TRBJ1-1	12	NA	CSARTGETEAFF	TGCAGCGCGCGGACAGGGGAAACTGAAGCTTTCTTT
TRBD2	TRBV4-1	TRBJ2-1	17	NA	CASSSETSGRAYNEQFF	TGCGCCAGCAGCTCGGAAACTAGCGGGAGGGCCTACAATGAGCAGTTCTTC
TRBD1	TRBV7-2	TRBJ2-7	13	NA	CASSHRQGYEQYF	TGTGCCAGCAGCCATCGACAGGGCTACGAGCAGTACTTC
NA	TRBV13	TRBJ1-1	15	NA	CASSLGAGADTEAFF	TGTGCCAGCAGCTTAGGGGCTGGGGCGGACACTGAAGCTTTCTTT
TRBD2	TRBV7-9	TRBJ2-7	17	NA	CASSPPTSGFTSYEQYF	TGTGCCAGCAGCCCTCCCACTAGCGGGTTCACCTCCTACGAGCAGTACTTC
NA	TRBV2	TRBJ2-1	15	NA	CASSLTHTGMGEQFF	TGTGCCAGCAGTTTGACTCACACAGGGATGGGGGAGCAGTTCTTC
NA	TRBV6-5	TRBJ2-5	13	NA	CASSYTGGETQYF	TGTGCCAGCAGTTATACCGGAGGGGAGACCCAGTACTTC
NA	TRBV5-6	TRBJ1-1	16	NA	CASSLGPEESATEAFF	TGTGCCAGCAGCTTGGGGCCCGAGGAGTCAGCCACTGAAGCTTTCTTT
TRBD2	TRBV13	TRBJ2-7	15	NA	CASSRGTSGSYEQYF	TGTGCCAGCAGCCGCGGGACTAGCGGGTCCTACGAGCAGTACTTC
TRBD1	TRBV30	TRBJ2-7	16	NA	CAWSVGFRQGAYEQYF	TGTGCCTGGAGTGTAGGGTTCCGACAGGGGGCCTACGAGCAGTACTTC
TRBD1	TRBV18	TRBJ1-2	15	NA	CASSPGTGGGYGYTF	TGTGCCAGCTCACCCGGGACAGGGGGCGGCTATGGCTACACCTTC
NA	TRBV20-1	TRBJ2-7	11	NA	CSASGGFEQYF	TGCAGTGCTAGTGGCGGTTTTGAGCAGTACTTC
TRBD1	TRBV11-2	TRBJ2-2	15	few	CASSPLTGRTGELFF	TGTGCCAGCAGCCCGCTGACAGGGAGAACCGGGGAGCTGTTTTTT
TRBD1	TRBV29-1	TRBJ2-3	13	NA	CSVGQGGSDTQYF	TGCAGCGTCGGACAGGGGGGCTCAGATACGCAGTATTTT
TRBD1	TRBV7-2	TRBJ1-2	14	NA	CASSRTGVSYGYTF	TGTGCCAGCAGCCGGACAGGGGTGAGCTATGGCTACACCTTC
TRBD1	TRBV5-1	TRBJ2-6	17	NA	CASSSISGTGGAVVLTF	TGCGCCAGCAGCTCAATTTCCGGGACAGGGGGCGCGGTCGTCCTGACTTTC
NA	TRBV10-3	TRBJ1-5	17	few	CAISGEAGRVGNQPQHF	TGTGCCATCAGTGGCGAGGCAGGCAGGGTGGGCAATCAGCCCCAGCATTTT